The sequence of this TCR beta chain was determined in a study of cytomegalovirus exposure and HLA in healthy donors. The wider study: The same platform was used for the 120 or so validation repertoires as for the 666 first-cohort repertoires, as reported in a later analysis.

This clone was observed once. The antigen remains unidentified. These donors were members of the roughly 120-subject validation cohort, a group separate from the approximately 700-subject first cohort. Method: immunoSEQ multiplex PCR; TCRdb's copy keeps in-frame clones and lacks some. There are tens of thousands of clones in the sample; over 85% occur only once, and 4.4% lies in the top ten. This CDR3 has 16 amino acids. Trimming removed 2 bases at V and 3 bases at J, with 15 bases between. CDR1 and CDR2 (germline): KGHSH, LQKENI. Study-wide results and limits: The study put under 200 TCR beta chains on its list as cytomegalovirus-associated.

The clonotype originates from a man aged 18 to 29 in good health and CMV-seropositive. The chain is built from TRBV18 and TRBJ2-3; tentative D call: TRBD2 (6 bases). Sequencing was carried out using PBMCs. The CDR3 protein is CASSPAAGWGTDTQYF. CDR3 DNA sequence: TGTGCCAGCTCACCAGCGGCGGGATGGGGGACAGATACGCAGTATTTT.